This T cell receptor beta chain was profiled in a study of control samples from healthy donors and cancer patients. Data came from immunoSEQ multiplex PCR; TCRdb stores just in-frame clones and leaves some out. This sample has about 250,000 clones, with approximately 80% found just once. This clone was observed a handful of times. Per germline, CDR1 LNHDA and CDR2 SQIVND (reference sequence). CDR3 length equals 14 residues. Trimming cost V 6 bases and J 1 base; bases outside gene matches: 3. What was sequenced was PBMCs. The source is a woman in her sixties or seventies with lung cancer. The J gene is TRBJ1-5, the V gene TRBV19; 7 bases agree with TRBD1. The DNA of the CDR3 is TGTGCCAGTAGGTTCAGGGGGAGCAATCAGCCCCAGCATTTT. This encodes CASRFRGSNQPQHF.